The T cell receptor beta chain described here comes from a study of blood T cell repertoires in COVID-19. Overall study: From the United States, Italy and Spain came samples of acute and convalescent COVID-19. Sources were T cells, B-cell-depleted T cells, or PBMCs; the material itself was cDNA or gDNA.

Clones were sequenced by immunoSEQ multiplex PCR, and TCRdb holds only the in-frame ones, with some missing. The sample includes about 160,000 clones, around 82% seen only once; the top ten take approximately 10%. The CDR3 contains 14 residues. Germline V lookup: CDR1 SGHDT, CDR2 YYEEEE. Trimming removed 1 base from V and 5 bases from J; junction bases left unmatched: 2. This clonotype originated in a man in his 60s with active or convalescent COVID-19. The sample comprised peripheral blood. The gene calls are TRBV5-6 and TRBJ1-1; 10 bases are shared with TRBD1. The chain's CDR3 is CASSLRTGGTEAFF. Written as DNA, the CDR3 is TGTGCCAGCAGCTTGAGGACAGGGGGGACTGAAGCTTTCTTT.